Listed here are 14 T cell receptor beta chains from one sample, sequenced in a study of blood T cell repertoires in COVID-19 (dated by TCRdb to the early 2020s). The receptor library was made with the immunoSEQ multiplex PCR assay. TCRdb stores this immuneACCESS table with in-frame sequences only. Part of the clones is absent; in the studies checked, under half of the shortfall reflects unresolved V genes, and no reason is known for the rest. The sample includes 300,000 to 400,000 clones, with 70% to 90% observed a single time. The top ten constitute roughly 4.2% of the sample. The sequencing sample was made of PBMCs or T cells enriched from blood (not recorded which). These receptors were collected from a middle-aged woman with acute COVID-19.

The chain employs TRBV9 and TRBJ2-3, with TRBD2 matching over 13 bases. The V and J ends lost 3 bases and 5 bases, in that order; junction bases with no gene match: 6. Germline V gene sequence: CDR1 SGDLS, CDR2 YYNGEE. This CDR3 contains 16 residues. CDR3 nucleotides: TGTGCCAGCAGCGCCACTAGCGGGGGGGCAAGAGATACGCAGTATTTT. Residues: CASSATSGGARDTQYF.

A word on this clone: The sample has other DNA sequences that encode this CDR3 too. The V gene is TRBV5-4, the J gene TRBJ2-7; D call uncertain. Trimming stripped 4 bases from V and 3 bases from J, with 8 bases between. The CDR3 is 12 amino acids. Germline lookup yields CDR1 SGHNT and CDR2 YYREEE (reference sequence). CDR3 nucleotide sequence: TGTGCCAGCAGCCTGGACGGCTACGAGCAGTACTTC. It is translated as CASSLDGYEQYF.

The J gene is TRBJ2-7, the V gene TRBV28; 7 bases are shared with TRBD1. The germline V gene encodes CDR1 MDHEN and CDR2 SYDVKM. After removal of 6 bases from V and 3 bases from J, the junction contained 8 bases not matched to a gene. This CDR3 contains 14 residues. CDR3 sequence: CASSLGQLHYEQYF. CDR3 sequence (DNA): TGTGCCAGCAGCCTGGGACAGCTACACTACGAGCAGTACTTC.

This rearrangement joins TRBV7-9 to TRBJ2-1; 7 nucleotides align to TRBD2. The germline CDR1 and CDR2 sequences are SEHNR and FQNEAQ (reference sequence). This CDR3 spans 15 amino acids. V lost 5 bases to trimming and J lost 5 bases; unmatched junction nucleotides: 9. The CDR3 sequence: CASSPPGGVHNEQFF. The CDR3 DNA follows: TGTGCCAGCAGCCCTCCGGGAGGAGTGCACAATGAGCAGTTCTTC.

The gene calls are TRBV27 and TRBJ1-5, with TRBD1 as a possible D gene (6 bases). There are 14 residues in the CDR3. The germline V and J ends were trimmed by 5 bases and 4 bases, with 12 bases remaining between them. Germline V gene data show CDR1 as MNHEY and CDR2 as SMNVEV (reference sequence). As DNA, the CDR3 is TGTGCCAGCAGTCCCCGACAGGTAAATCAGCCCCAGCATTTT. Translating gives CASSPRQVNQPQHF.

The chain is built from TRBV19 and TRBJ2-1, with D possibly matching TRBD1 (5 bases). V was pared by 4 bases and J by 4 bases, with 8 bases between. Germline V lookup: CDR1 LNHDA, CDR2 SQIVND (reference sequence). The CDR3 is made up of 13 amino acids. The CDR3 here is CASSKKGYNEQFF. In nucleotides, the CDR3 is TGTGCCAGTAGTAAAAAGGGGTACAATGAGCAGTTCTTC.

The V call is TRBV7-9, the J call TRBJ2-5; D unresolved. The CDR3 loop spans 15 amino acids. Trimming stripped 3 bases from V and 2 bases from J, with 13 bases between. Germline V CDR1 and CDR2: SEHNR, FQNEAQ (reference sequence). DNA for the CDR3: TGTGCCAGCAGCTTTAAGGAGTTCTTACAAGAGACCCAGTACTTC. It specifies CASSFKEFLQETQYF.

The genes are TRBV3-1 (or the pseudogene TRBV3-2) and TRBJ2-5; 9 bases align to TRBD1. V trimming: 3 bases; J trimming: 5 bases; junction bases outside the gene matches: 7. This CDR3 has 15 amino acids. Germline V lookup: CDR1 LGHDT, CDR2 YNNKEL (reference sequence). CDR3: CASSHRDREFETQYF. The CDR3 DNA follows: TGTGCCAGCAGCCACCGGGACAGGGAATTCGAGACCCAGTACTTC.

This chain connects TRBV7-2 to TRBJ1-6; 7 bases map to TRBD1. Germline V gives CDR1 SGHTA, CDR2 FQGNSA. V was pared by 3 bases and J by 5 bases, with 1 base of the junction left unmatched. This CDR3 is built from 14 residues. DNA of the CDR3: TGTGCCAGCAGCTTGGGACAGAATAATTCACCCCTCCACTTT. Its protein is CASSLGQNNSPLHF.

The chain combines TRBV19 with TRBJ1-2, with TRBD1 matching over 8 bases. Germline V lookup: CDR1 LNHDA, CDR2 SQIVND (reference sequence). This CDR3 is built from 14 residues. V lost 8 bases, J lost 7 bases, and 12 bases stayed unmatched. The CDR3 reads CASRGTDRAVGYTF. DNA of the CDR3: TGTGCCAGTCGGGGGACGGACAGGGCGGTTGGCTACACCTTC.

The chain links TRBV9 to TRBJ2-7; 10 positions agree with TRBD1. Germline-derived CDR1 and CDR2 are SGDLS and YYNGEE. The CDR3 loop spans 17 amino acids. Trimming at V came to 0 bases and at J to 5 bases, leaving 11 bases not matched to a gene. The CDR3 DNA follows: TGTGCCAGCAGCGTAGGTGCTCTCCGGGACAGGGGCCACGAGCAGTACTTC. It codes for CASSVGALRDRGHEQYF.

The V and J genes are TRBV28 and TRBJ2-2, with 7 bases identical to TRBD2. Unmatched junction bases numbered 12, after V lost 7 bases and J lost 1 base. Germline values: CDR1 MDHEN, CDR2 SYDVKM. CDR3 length: 17 residues. CDR3 DNA sequence: TGTGCCAGCACTTCTTTCGGCGGGAGAAAGAACACCGGGGAGCTGTTTTTT. It specifies CASTSFGGRKNTGELFF.

The V call is TRBV4-2, the J call TRBJ1-2, with 9 bases aligning to TRBD1. The CDR3 is made up of 15 amino acids. V lost 3 bases and J lost 7; bases outside the gene matches: 9. Germline V lookup: CDR1 LGHNA, CDR2 YNFKEQ. CDR3 nucleotides: TGTGCCAGCAGCCAGGAACAGGGGGCGGCAGCTGGCTACACCTTC. Its protein is CASSQEQGAAAGYTF.

J is TRBJ2-6 and V is TRBV4-3; D call uncertain. Germline assignment: CDR1 LGHNA and CDR2 YSLEER. V lost 0 bases and J 2 bases, leaving 5 bases between the germline ends. CDR3 length equals 15 residues. CDR3 sequence: CASSQDHTGANVLTF. CDR3 nucleotide sequence: TGCGCCAGCAGCCAAGATCACACTGGGGCCAACGTCCTGACTTTC.